One sample yielded the 2 T cell receptor beta chains listed below, sequenced in a study of T cells in Graves' hyperthyroidism and ophthalmopathy. TCR beta CDR3 regions were amplified from RNA transcripts. HTBI primers were used for first-round RT-PCR of the TCR CDR3. TCRdb itself ran the multiplex PCR reads through MiXCR, one entry per CDR3 protein. The repertoire holds 650,000 to 800,000 distinct CDR3 sequences, with 45% as singletons. Sequencing was carried out using peripheral blood or thyroid tissue (not recorded which). Source of these receptors: an adult man with Graves' disease, either hyperthyroidism or ophthalmopathy (not recorded which).

The chain joins TRBV7-6 to TRBJ2-2; TRBD2 aligns across 14 bases. V was clipped by 6 bases and J by 5 bases; unmatched bases: 8. The germline CDR1 and CDR2 sequences are SGHVS and FNYEAQ. The CDR3 contains 17 residues. CDR3 DNA sequence: TGTGCCAGCAGTTCTGGACTAGCGGGAGGCCCAACCGGGGAGCTGTTTTTT. This gives the protein CASSSGLAGGPTGELFF.

This clonotype was seen a single time. A much larger clone differs from this one at a single base, so this may be a read error. The V and J genes are TRBV6-1 and TRBJ2-2; D might be TRBD1 or TRBD2, each matching 5 bases. The germline V and J ends were trimmed by 6 bases and 0 bases, with 11 bases remaining between them. The CDR3 totals 15 residues. Germline V lookup: CDR1 MNHNS, CDR2 SASEGT. CDR3 bases: TGTGCCAGCAGCGGGACCGCACCGAACACCGGGGAGCTGTTTTTT. This encodes CASSGTAPNTGELFF.